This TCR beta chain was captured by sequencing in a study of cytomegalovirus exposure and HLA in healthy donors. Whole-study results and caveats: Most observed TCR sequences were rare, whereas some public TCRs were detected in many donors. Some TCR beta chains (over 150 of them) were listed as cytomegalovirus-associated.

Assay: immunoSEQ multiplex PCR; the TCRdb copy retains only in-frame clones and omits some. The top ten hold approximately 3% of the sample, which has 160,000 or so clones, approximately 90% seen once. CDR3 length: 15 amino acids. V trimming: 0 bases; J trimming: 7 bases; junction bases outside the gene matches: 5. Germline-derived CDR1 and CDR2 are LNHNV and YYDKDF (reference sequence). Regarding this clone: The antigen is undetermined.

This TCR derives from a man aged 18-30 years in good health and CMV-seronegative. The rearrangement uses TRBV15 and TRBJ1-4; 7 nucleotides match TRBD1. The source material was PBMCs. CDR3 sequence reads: CATSRETGRSEKLFF. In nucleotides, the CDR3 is TGTGCCACCAGCAGAGAGACAGGGAGGAGTGAAAAACTGTTTTTT.